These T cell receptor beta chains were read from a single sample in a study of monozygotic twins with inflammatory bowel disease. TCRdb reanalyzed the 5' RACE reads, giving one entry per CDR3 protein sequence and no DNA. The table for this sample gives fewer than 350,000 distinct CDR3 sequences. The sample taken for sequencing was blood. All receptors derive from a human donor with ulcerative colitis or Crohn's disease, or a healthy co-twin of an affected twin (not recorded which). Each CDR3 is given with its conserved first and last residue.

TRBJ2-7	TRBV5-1	CASSFAGQGTGEQYF
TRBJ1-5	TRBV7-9	CASSGLGFFQPRHF
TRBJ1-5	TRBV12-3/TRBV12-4	CASRETGVNQPQHF
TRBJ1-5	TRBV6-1	CASSDRDRDSNQPQHF
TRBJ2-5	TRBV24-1	CATSDNLAGAQETQYF
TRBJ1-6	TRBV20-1	CSASSEGNNSPLHF
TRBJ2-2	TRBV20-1	CSASPHREDTGELFF
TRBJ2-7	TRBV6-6	CASMARDYNGQYF
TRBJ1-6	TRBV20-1	CSAPGGSYNSPLHF
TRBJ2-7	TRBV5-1	CASRKVGGHEQYF
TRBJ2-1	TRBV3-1	CASSQWTGGGEQFF
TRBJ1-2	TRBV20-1	CSANREASGYTF
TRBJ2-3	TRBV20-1	CSAGERKRGGRGGTDTQYF
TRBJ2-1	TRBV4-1	CASSQDGGTPTTDEQFF
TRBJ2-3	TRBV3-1	CATARQGSTDTQYF
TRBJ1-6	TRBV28	CASKGWWAGENSPLHF
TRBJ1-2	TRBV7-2	CASSPGLTPQGGYTF
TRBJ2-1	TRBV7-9	CASSLAGLSYNEQFF
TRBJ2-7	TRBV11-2	CDRSSPGQGWEHSF
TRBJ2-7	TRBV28	CASTLPGTGGGEQYF
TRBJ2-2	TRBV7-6	CASSRHRGLDTGELFF
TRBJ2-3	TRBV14	CASSQEGRWRMGGDTQYF
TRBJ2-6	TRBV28	CASRGGGVAGHSGANVLTF
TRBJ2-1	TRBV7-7	CASARGGSSNEQFF
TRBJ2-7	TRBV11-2	CASSFGFGEQYF
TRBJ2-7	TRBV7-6	CASNEAPAPNSYEQYF
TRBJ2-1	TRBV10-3	CAIRGLARYEQFF
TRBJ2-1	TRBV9	CASSVDPRGTSSYNEQFF
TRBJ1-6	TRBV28	CASSTGSGHFSYNSPLHF